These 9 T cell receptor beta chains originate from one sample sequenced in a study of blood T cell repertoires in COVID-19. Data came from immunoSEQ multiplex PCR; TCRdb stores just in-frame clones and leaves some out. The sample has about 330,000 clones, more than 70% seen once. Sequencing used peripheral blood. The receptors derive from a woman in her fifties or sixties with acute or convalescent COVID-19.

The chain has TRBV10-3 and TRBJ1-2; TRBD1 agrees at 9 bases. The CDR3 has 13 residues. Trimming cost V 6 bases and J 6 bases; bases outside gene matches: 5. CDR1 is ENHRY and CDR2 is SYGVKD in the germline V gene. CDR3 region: CAIRGRTGDGYTF. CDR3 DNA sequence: TGTGCCATCAGGGGGAGGACAGGGGATGGCTACACCTTC.

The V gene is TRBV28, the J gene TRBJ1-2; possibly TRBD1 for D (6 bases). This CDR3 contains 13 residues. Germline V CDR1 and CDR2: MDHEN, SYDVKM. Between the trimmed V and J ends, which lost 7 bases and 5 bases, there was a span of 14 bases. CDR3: CASNPDSTYGYTF. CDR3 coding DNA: TGTGCCAGCAACCCGGACAGTACTTATGGCTACACCTTC.

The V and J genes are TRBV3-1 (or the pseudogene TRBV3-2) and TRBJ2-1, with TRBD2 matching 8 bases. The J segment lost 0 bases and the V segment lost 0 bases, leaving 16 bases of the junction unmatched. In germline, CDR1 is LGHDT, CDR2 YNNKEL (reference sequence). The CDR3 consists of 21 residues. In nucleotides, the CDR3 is TGTGCCAGCAGCCAAGATGATGGGCTAGCGGGCTTTCCGAGCTCCTACAATGAGCAGTTCTTC. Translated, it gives CASSQDDGLAGFPSSYNEQFF.

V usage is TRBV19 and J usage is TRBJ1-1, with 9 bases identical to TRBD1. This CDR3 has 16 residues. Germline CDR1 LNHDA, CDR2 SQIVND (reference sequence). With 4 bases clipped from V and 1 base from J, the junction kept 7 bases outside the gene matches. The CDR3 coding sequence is TGTGCCAGTAGTAACCTTCCGGGACAGGGGAACACTGAAGCTTTCTTT. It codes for CASSNLPGQGNTEAFF.

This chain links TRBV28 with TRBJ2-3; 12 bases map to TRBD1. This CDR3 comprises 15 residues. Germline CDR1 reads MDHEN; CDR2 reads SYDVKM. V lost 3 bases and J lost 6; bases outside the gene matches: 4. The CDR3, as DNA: TGTGCCAGCAGTTTTGGGACAGGGGGCGCTGATACGCAGTATTTT. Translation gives CASSFGTGGADTQYF.

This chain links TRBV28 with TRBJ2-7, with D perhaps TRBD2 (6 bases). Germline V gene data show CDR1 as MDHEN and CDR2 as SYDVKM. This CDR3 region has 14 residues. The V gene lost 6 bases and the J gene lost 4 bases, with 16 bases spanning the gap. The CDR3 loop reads CASSFQGEVYEQYF. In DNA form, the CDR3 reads TGTGCCAGCAGCTTCCAAGGGGAGGTTTACGAGCAGTACTTC.

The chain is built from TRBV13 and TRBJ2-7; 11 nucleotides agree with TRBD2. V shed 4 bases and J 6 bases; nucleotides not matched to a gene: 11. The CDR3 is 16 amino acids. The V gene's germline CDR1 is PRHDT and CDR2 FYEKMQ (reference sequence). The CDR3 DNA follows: TGTGCCAGCAGCTGGGAAGAACTAGCGGGAGATTCCGAGCAGTACTTC. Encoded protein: CASSWEELAGDSEQYF. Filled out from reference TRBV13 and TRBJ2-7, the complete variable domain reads AAGVIQSPRHLIKEKRETATLKCYPIPRHDTVYWYQQGPGQDPQFLISFYEKMQSDKGSIPDRFSAQQFSDYHSELNMSSLELGDSALYFCASSWEELAGDSEQYFGPGTRLTVT.

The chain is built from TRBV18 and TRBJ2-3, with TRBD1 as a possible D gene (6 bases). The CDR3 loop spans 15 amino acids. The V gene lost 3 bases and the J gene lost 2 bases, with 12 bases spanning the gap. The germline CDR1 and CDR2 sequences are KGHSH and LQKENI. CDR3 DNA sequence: TGTGCCAGCTCACCGGGGCAGGGGAACACAGATACGCAGTATTTT. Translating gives CASSPGQGNTDTQYF. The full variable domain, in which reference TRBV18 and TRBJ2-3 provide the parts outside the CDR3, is NAGVMQNPRHLVRRRGQEARLRCSPMKGHSHVYWYRQLPEEGLKFMVYLQKENIIDESGMPKERFSAEFPKEGPSILRIQQVVRGDSAAYFCASSPGQGNTDTQYFGPGTRLTVL.

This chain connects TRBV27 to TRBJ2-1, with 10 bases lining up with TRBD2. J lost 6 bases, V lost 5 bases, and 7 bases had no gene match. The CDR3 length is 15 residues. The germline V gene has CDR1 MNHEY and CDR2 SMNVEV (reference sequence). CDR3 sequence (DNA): TGTGCCAGCAGTGTAAGCGGGAGGGTTGGCAATGAGCAGTTCTTC. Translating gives CASSVSGRVGNEQFF.